Sequencing of this T cell receptor (beta chain) was carried out in a study of shared clonotypes between healthy human individuals. Study background: CD4 naive and CD4 memory each took three plates per donor, while CD8 naive took two and CD8 memory one. Study-level results: Across a handful of donors, naive CD4 shared approximately 4.5%, naive CD8 around 3.8%, memory CD4 roughly 2.2%, memory CD8 about 0.4%.

The V gene end was trimmed by 2 bases and the J gene end by 3 bases; junction bases not matched to a gene: 6. Germline CDR1 and CDR2: SEHNR and FQNEAQ (reference sequence). This CDR3 contains 16 residues. TCRdb keeps only in-frame clones here, not all; method: immunoSEQ multiplex PCR. This sample has 2,500,000 or so clones, with roughly nine tenths found just once. As to this clone: Its antigen is currently unknown.

The study enrolled healthy HIV-negative adults without recent acute infections or vaccinations as donors. The clonotype was recovered from a man between 18 and 29 years old in good health. This rearrangement joins TRBV7-9 to TRBJ2-7; the match to TRBD1 covers 11 bases. Sequencing input: naive CD4+ T cells sorted from blood. Subset given: CD45RA+ positively selected. CDR3 DNA sequence: TGTGCCAGCAGCTTACCTGGACAGGGGGCTAACTACGAGCAGTACTTC. Encoded protein: CASSLPGQGANYEQYF. Using reference TRBV7-9 and TRBJ2-7 for the parts outside the CDR3, the full variable domain is DTGVSQNPRHKITKRGQNVTFRCDPISEHNRLYWYRQTLGQGPEFLTYFQNEAQLEKSRLLSDRFSAERPKGSFSTLEIQRTEQGDSAMYLCASSLPGQGANYEQYFGPGTRLTVT.